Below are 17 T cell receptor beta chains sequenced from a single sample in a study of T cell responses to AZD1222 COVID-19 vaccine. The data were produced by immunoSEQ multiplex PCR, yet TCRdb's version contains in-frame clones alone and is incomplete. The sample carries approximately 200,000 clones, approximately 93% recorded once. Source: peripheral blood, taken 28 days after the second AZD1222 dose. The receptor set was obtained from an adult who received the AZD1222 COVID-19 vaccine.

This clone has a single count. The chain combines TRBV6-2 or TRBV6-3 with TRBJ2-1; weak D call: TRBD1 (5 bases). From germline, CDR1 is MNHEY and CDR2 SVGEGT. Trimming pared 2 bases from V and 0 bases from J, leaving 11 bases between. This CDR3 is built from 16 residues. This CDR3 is CASSYLGVGSYNEQFF. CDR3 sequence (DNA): TGTGCCAGCAGTTACCTAGGGGTCGGCTCCTACAATGAGCAGTTCTTC.

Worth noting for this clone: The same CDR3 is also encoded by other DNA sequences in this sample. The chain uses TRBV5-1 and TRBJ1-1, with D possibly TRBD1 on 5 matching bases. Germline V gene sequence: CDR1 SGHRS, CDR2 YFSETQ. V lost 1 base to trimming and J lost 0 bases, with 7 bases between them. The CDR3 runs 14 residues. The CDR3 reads CASSLSGMNTEAFF. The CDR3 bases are TGCGCCAGCAGCTTGTCAGGGATGAACACTGAAGCTTTCTTT.

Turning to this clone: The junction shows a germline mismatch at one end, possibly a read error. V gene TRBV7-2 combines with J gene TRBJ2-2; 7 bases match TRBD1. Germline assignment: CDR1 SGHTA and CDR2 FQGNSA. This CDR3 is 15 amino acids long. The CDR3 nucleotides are TGTGCCAGCAGCTTGGGACAGTTGAACAGCGGGGAGCTGTTTTTT. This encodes CASSLGQLNSGELFF.

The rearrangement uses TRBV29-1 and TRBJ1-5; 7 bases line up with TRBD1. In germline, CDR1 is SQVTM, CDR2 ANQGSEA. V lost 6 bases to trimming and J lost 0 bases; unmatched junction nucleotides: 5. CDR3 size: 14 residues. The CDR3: CSVGQADSNQPQHF. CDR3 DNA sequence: TGCAGCGTCGGACAGGCTGATAGCAATCAGCCCCAGCATTTT.

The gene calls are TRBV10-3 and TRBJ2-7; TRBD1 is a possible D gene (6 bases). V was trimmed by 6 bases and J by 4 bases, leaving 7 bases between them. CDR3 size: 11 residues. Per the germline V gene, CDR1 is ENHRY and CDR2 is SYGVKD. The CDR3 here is CAIRQGYEQYF. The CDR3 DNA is TGTGCCATCAGACAGGGTTACGAGCAGTACTTC.

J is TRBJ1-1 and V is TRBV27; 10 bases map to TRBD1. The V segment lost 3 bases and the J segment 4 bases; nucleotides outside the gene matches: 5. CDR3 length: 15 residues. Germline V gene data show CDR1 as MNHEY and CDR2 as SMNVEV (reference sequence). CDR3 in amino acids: CASSFIRTGGTEAFF. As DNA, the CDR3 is TGTGCCAGCAGTTTCATTCGGACAGGGGGCACTGAAGCTTTCTTT.

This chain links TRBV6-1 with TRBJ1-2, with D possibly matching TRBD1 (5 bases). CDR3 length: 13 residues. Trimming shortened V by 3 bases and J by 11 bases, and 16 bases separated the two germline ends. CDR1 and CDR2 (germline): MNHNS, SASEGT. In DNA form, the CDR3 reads TGTGCCAGCAGTGACAGGCAGGGAAGGGATTACACCTTC. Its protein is CASSDRQGRDYTF.

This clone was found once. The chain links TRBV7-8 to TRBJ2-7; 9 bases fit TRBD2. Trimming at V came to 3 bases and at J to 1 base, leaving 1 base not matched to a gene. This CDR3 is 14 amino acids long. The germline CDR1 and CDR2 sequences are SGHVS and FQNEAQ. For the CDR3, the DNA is TGTGCCAGCAGCTTGCGGGGGGGGTCCTACGAGCAGTACTTC. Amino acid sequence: CASSLRGGSYEQYF.

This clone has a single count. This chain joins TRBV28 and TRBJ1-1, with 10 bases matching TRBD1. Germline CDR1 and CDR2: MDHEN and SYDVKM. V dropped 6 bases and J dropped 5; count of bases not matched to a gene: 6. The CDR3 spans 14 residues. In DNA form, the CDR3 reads TGTGCCAGCAGAAAAGGACAGGGGGGGACTGAAGCTTTCTTT. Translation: CASRKGQGGTEAFF. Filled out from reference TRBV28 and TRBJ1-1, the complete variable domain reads DVKVTQSSRYLVKRTGEKVFLECVQDMDHENMFWYRQDPGLGLRLIYFSYDVKMKEKGDIPEGYSVSREKKERFSLILESASTNQTSMYLCASRKGQGGTEAFFGQGTRLTVV.

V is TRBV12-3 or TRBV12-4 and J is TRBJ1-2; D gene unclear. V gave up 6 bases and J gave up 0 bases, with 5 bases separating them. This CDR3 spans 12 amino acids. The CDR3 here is CASSPTNYGYTF. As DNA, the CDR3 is TGTGCCAGCAGCCCAACTAACTATGGCTACACCTTC.

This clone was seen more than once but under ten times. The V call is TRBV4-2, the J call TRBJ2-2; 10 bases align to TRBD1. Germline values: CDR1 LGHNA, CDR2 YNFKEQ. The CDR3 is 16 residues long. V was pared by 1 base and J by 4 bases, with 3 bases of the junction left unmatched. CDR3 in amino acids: CASSQGDRGFTGELFF. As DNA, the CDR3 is TGTGCCAGCAGCCAAGGGGACAGGGGATTCACCGGGGAGCTGTTTTTT.

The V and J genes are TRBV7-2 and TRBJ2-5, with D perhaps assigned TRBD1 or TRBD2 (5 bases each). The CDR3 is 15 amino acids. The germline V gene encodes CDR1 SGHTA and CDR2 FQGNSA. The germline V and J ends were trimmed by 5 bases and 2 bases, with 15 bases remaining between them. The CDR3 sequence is CASSPTGWGQETQYF. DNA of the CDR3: TGTGCCAGCAGCCCTACTGGGTGGGGGCAAGAGACCCAGTACTTC. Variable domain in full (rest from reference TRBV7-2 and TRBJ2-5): GAGVSQSPSNKVTEKGKDVELRCDPISGHTALYWYRQSLGQGLEFLIYFQGNSAPDKSGLPSDRFSAERTGGSVSTLTIQRTQQEDSAVYLCASSPTGWGQETQYFGPGTRLLVL.

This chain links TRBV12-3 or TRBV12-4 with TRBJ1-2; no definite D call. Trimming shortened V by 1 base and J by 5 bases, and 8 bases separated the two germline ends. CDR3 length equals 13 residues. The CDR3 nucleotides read TGTGCCAGCAGTTTAGACCGGGAGTATGGCTACACCTTC. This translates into CASSLDREYGYTF.

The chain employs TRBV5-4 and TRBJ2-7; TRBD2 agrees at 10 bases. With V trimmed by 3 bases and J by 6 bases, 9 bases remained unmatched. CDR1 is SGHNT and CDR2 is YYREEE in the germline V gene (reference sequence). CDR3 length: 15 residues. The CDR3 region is CASSSPGTSVSEQYF. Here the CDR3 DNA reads TGTGCCAGCAGCTCACCCGGGACTAGCGTTTCCGAGCAGTACTTC.

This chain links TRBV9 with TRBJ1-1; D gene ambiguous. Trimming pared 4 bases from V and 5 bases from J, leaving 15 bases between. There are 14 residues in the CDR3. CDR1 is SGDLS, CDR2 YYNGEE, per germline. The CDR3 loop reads CASSPRRLGTEAFF. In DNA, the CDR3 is TGTGCCAGCAGCCCCCGGAGGTTGGGGACTGAAGCTTTCTTT.

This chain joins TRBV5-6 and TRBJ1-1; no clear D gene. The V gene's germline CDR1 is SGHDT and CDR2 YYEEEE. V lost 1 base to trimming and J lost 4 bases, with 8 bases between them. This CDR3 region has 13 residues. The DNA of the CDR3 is TGTGCCAGCAGCTTGAGAGCGGGCACTGAAGCTTTCTTT. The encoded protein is CASSLRAGTEAFF. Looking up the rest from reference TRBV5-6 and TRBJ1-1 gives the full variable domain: DAGVTQSPTHLIKTRGQQVTLRCSPKSGHDTVSWYQQALGQGPQFIFQYYEEEERQRGNFPDRFSGHQFPNYSSELNVNALLLGDSALYLCASSLRAGTEAFFGQGTRLTVV.

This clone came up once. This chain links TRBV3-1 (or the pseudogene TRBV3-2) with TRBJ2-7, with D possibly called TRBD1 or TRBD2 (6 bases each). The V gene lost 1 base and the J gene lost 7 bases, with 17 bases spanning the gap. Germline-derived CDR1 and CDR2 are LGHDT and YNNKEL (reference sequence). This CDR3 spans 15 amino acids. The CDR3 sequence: CASSQGLGGRGEQYF. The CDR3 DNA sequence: TGTGCCAGCAGCCAAGGACTAGGGGGGCGAGGGGAGCAGTACTTC.